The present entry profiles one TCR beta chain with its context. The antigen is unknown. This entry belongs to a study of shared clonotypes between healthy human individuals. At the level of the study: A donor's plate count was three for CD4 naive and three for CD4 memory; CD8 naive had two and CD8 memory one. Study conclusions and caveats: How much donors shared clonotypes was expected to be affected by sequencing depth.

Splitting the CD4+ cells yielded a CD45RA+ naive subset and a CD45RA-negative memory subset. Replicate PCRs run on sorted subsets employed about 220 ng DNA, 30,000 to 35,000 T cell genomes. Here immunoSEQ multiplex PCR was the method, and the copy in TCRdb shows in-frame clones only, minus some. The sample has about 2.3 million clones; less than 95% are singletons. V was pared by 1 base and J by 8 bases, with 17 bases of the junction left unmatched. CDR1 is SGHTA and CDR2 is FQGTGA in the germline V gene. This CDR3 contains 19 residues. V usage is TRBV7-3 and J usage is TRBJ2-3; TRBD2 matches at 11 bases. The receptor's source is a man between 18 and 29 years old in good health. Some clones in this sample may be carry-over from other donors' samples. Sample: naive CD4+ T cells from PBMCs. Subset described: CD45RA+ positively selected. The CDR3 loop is CASSLSLGLAGATGSTQYF. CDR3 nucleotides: TGTGCCAGCAGCTTAAGTCTAGGACTAGCGGGTGCAACGGGTTCTACGCAGTATTTT.